This record looks at one T cell receptor (beta chain) sequence and its context. The sample belongs to a study of patients and donors after allogeneic stem cell transplantation. TCRdb processed the RT-PCR reads anew with MiXCR; each CDR3 protein has one entry. The sample includes 200,000 to 250,000 distinct CDR3 sequences, roughly 14% seen only once; the top ten take roughly 11%. The sequencing sample was made of blood, either unsorted or a sorted T cell fraction (not recorded which). The TCR comes from a human donor who was either an allogeneic HSCT recipient or a stem cell or donor lymphocyte infusion donor (not recorded which). It is not recorded whose cells these are; they may come from a transplant donor.

CDR3 bases: TGTGCCAGCTCACCACGGTATCCGCCCTCGGCGACCCAGTACTTC. Residues: CASSPRYPPSATQYF. The chain couples TRBV18 to TRBJ2-5, with D uncertain. Trimming took 1 base from V and 7 from J, leaving 16 bases between them. The CDR3 covers 15 residues. Germline loops: CDR1 KGHSH, CDR2 LQKENI.